The 22 T cell receptor beta chains below all came from one sample that was sequenced in a study of lymphopenia after photon versus proton radiotherapy (dated 2019 in TCRdb). The receptor library was made with the immunoSEQ multiplex PCR assay. TCRdb obtained this table from immuneACCESS and retained in-frame rearrangements with V and J assigned. These tables miss some clones; where compared with another copy, unresolved V genes account for less than half of the shortfall, and the remainder is unexplained. The sample table contains roughly 63,000 clones; only one count was recorded for approximately 88% of them. The ten largest clones add up to 2.1% of the sample. Material: peripheral blood, obtained from a patient treated with proton-based radiotherapy. These TCRs come from a man aged 55 to 70 with pancreatic cancer.

This chain connects TRBV7-9 to TRBJ2-1; 14 nucleotides align to TRBD2. Germline values: CDR1 SEHNR, CDR2 FQNEAQ (reference sequence). This CDR3 has 17 amino acids. V shed 3 bases, J shed 8 bases, and the junction held 9 bases outside the gene matches. CDR3 sequence (DNA): TGTGCCAGCAGCTTCGTCCCGGGACTAGCGGGAGTCTATGAGCAGTTCTTC. Its translation: CASSFVPGLAGVYEQFF.

The genes are TRBV11-1 and TRBJ1-2; D is unclear. Germline loops: CDR1 SGHAT, CDR2 FQDESV (reference sequence). CDR3 length: 16 residues. Trimming cost V 5 bases and J 0 bases, with 16 bases left between them. This CDR3 is CASSQQHRTSNYGYTF. The CDR3 DNA follows: TGTGCCAGCAGCCAACAACACCGAACCTCTAACTATGGCTACACCTTC. The full variable domain, rest sourced from reference TRBV11-1 and TRBJ1-2, is EAEVAQSPRYKITEKSQAVAFWCDPISGHATLYWYRQILGQGPELLVQFQDESVVDDSQLPKDRFSAERLKGVDSTLKIQPAELGDSAMYLCASSQQHRTSNYGYTFGSGTRLTVV.

This chain links TRBV30 with TRBJ1-2; TRBD1 might be the D (5 bases). There are 17 residues in the CDR3. Looked up from germline, CDR1 is GTSNPN and CDR2 is SVGIG (reference sequence). V gave up 1 base and J gave up 7 bases, with 25 bases separating them. CDR3 sequence: CAWSAPGQGSPHGGYTF. CDR3 DNA sequence: TGTGCCTGGAGTGCCCCGGGGCAGGGTTCCCCGCATGGTGGCTACACCTTC.

This chain connects TRBV7-6 to TRBJ1-5; 9 bases are a match to TRBD1. Germline V gene sequence: CDR1 SGHVS, CDR2 FNYEAQ. The CDR3 spans 15 residues. J gave up 3 bases and V 5 bases, and 5 bases lay outside the gene matches. As DNA, the CDR3 is TGTGCCAGCAGCATTTCACAGGGGGCCAATCAGCCCCAGCATTTT. Its translation: CASSISQGANQPQHF.

J is TRBJ1-1 and V is TRBV27; D remains ambiguous. The CDR3 loop spans 16 amino acids. Deletions cut 5 bases from V and 10 bases from J, with 26 bases between. The germline CDR1 and CDR2 sequences are MNHEY and SMNVEV (reference sequence). CDR3 sequence reads: CASSPLGVTEQQGAFF. As DNA, the CDR3 is TGTGCCAGCAGTCCCCTTGGGGTAACCGAACAACAAGGAGCTTTCTTT.

This rearrangement joins TRBV4-2 to TRBJ2-1, with 12 bases that match TRBD2. Germline trimming cut 4 bases from V and 7 bases from J; bases unmatched to any gene: 5. Germline assignment: CDR1 LGHNA and CDR2 YNFKEQ. The CDR3 extends over 15 amino acids. The chain's CDR3 is CASSRLAGEVNEQFF. The CDR3 DNA is TGTGCCAGCAGCCGACTAGCGGGAGAGGTGAATGAGCAGTTCTTC.

This clone was seen just once. The chain carries TRBV9 and TRBJ1-3; tentative D call: TRBD1 (5 bases). The CDR3 runs 15 residues. The germline CDR1 and CDR2 sequences are SGDLS and YYNGEE. Trimming took off 4 bases at V and 0 bases at J, with 11 bases between the two ends. The CDR3 nucleotides are TGTGCCAGCAGCCCGGCGGGGACCTCTGGAAACACCATATATTTT. Protein product: CASSPAGTSGNTIYF.

The chain links TRBV4-3 to TRBJ2-1; 13 nucleotides line up with TRBD2. The CDR3 runs 19 residues. The germline V gene encodes CDR1 LGHNA and CDR2 YSLEER. The trim removed 4 bases at V and 7 bases at J, leaving 16 bases unmatched. The CDR3 DNA reads TGCGCCAGCAGCCCTGAGGGGACTAGCGGGGATGGGGGGTTTAATGAGCAGTTCTTC. Amino acid sequence: CASSPEGTSGDGGFNEQFF.

This clone was seen more than once but under ten times. This chain links TRBV18 with TRBJ2-3, with TRBD1 identical over 9 bases. J lost 3 bases, V lost 4 bases, and 5 bases had no gene match. This CDR3 spans 15 amino acids. Germline V CDR1 and CDR2: KGHSH, LQKENI. The CDR3, as DNA: TGTGCCAGCTCACTCTCGACAGGGGGGACAGATACGCAGTATTTT. The encoded protein is CASSLSTGGTDTQYF.

The J gene is TRBJ1-2, the V gene TRBV7-2; D ambiguous. Germline CDR1 is SGHTA and CDR2 is FQGNSA. Trimming shortened V by 5 bases and J by 8 bases, and 21 bases separated the two germline ends. CDR3 length: 15 amino acids. The CDR3 here is CASSDVAGSTGGYTF. The CDR3 DNA sequence: TGTGCCAGCAGCGACGTGGCGGGCTCCACGGGAGGCTACACCTTC.

The V gene is TRBV5-4, the J gene TRBJ1-3, with D maybe TRBD1 (5 bases). The germline gives CDR1 SGHNT, CDR2 YYREEE (reference sequence). The CDR3 has 15 residues. The ends were cut back, 4 bases at V and 0 bases at J, with 11 bases in the middle. CDR3 in DNA: TGTGCCAGCAGCAGGGGATCATCCTCTGGAAACACCATATATTTT. Protein: CASSRGSSSGNTIYF.

This chain links TRBV9 with TRBJ2-5; a possible D gene is TRBD2 (6 bases). V lost 0 bases to trimming and J lost 1 base, with 16 bases between them. CDR3 size: 17 residues. The germline V gene has CDR1 SGDLS and CDR2 YYNGEE. This chain's CDR3 is CASSVDPVGGLQETQYF. The CDR3 DNA reads as TGTGCCAGCAGCGTAGACCCCGTGGGGGGTCTCCAAGAGACCCAGTACTTC.

This chain connects TRBV29-1 to TRBJ2-5; unclear D gene. The CDR3 totals 11 residues. V was clipped by 7 bases and J by 5 bases, with 11 bases between them. The germline CDR1 and CDR2 sequences are SQVTM and ANQGSEA. This chain's CDR3 is CSADAPETQYF. CDR3 coding DNA: TGCAGCGCCGATGCCCCGGAGACCCAGTACTTC.

This clone showed up just once. The CDR3 reads CASSNRQGENEQYF. The CDR3 DNA reads TGTGCCAGTAGTAATAGACAGGGGGAAAACGAGCAGTACTTC. J is TRBJ2-7 and V is TRBV19; 9 bases align to TRBD1. The CDR3 length is 14 residues. The germline V gene has CDR1 LNHDA and CDR2 SQIVND (reference sequence). J gave up 5 bases and V 4 bases, and 6 bases lay outside the gene matches.

The chain couples TRBV19 to TRBJ1-5; D may be TRBD1 (5 bases). CDR1 is LNHDA, CDR2 SQIVND, per germline (reference sequence). V gave up 3 bases and J gave up 7 bases, with 13 bases separating them. There are 14 residues in the CDR3. The DNA for the CDR3 is TGTGCCAGTAGTATTGGGACCCAGGAGCAGCCCCAGCATTTT. As protein: CASSIGTQEQPQHF. The variable domain in full, completed from reference TRBV19 and TRBJ1-5, reads DGGITQSPKYLFRKEGQNVTLSCEQNLNHDAMYWYRQDPGQGLRLIYYSQIVNDFQKGDIAEGYSVSREKKESFPLTVTSAQKNPTAFYLCASSIGTQEQPQHFGDGTRLSIL.

V is TRBV10-3 and J is TRBJ2-7; TRBD2 aligns across 13 bases. CDR1 is ENHRY and CDR2 is SYGVKD in the germline V gene. The CDR3 totals 16 residues. Trimming cost V 6 bases and J 5 bases; bases outside gene matches: 10. Here the CDR3 reads CAISLTSGRLQDEQYF. The CDR3, as DNA: TGTGCCATCAGCCTGACTAGCGGGAGGCTTCAGGACGAGCAGTACTTC.

The chain's CDR3 is CASSSSGTSGRGTQYF. CDR3 coding DNA: TGTGCCAGCAGCTCCTCCGGGACTAGCGGGAGAGGTACGCAGTATTTT. This chain connects TRBV7-2 to TRBJ2-3, with TRBD2 matching over 14 bases. This CDR3 region has 16 residues. The trim removed 4 bases at V and 8 bases at J, leaving 8 bases unmatched. Germline V gene sequence: CDR1 SGHTA, CDR2 FQGNSA.

This clone was picked up a small number of times. The rearrangement uses TRBV5-1 and TRBJ2-1; 7 nucleotides agree with TRBD2. Germline loops: CDR1 SGHRS, CDR2 YFSETQ. The length of the CDR3 is 15 residues. With V trimmed by 0 bases and J by 5 bases, 5 bases remained unmatched. CDR3 sequence (DNA): TGCGCCAGCAGCTTGGGACCTAGCGGAAACAATGAGCAGTTCTTC. Translated, it gives CASSLGPSGNNEQFF.

The chain carries TRBV15 and TRBJ2-1, with D perhaps matching TRBD2 (6 bases). This CDR3 is built from 16 residues. Deletions cut 3 bases from V and 7 bases from J, with 19 bases between. The germline V gene has CDR1 LNHNV and CDR2 YYDKDF (reference sequence). The CDR3 DNA follows: TGTGCCACCAGCAGGGGCGGGGCGGGATCGGGGAATGAGCAGTTCTTC. Translation gives CATSRGGAGSGNEQFF.

V gene TRBV10-3 combines with J gene TRBJ1-2; D gene uncertain. The V end was cut by 5 bases, the J end by 0 bases, with 10 bases between. The CDR3 extends over 14 amino acids. From germline, CDR1 is ENHRY and CDR2 SYGVKD. DNA of the CDR3: TGTGCCATCAGTATAGGAGAGACTAACTATGGCTACACCTTC. This gives the protein CAISIGETNYGYTF.

This clone was counted a single time. The V and J genes are TRBV27 and TRBJ2-7; D remains unclear. The CDR3 extends over 16 amino acids. Trimming removed 0 bases at V and 3 bases at J, with 15 bases between. CDR1 and CDR2 (germline): MNHEY, SMNVEV (reference sequence). This chain's CDR3 is CASSLSGLQRFYEQYF. CDR3 DNA: TGTGCCAGCAGTTTATCTGGGTTACAGCGCTTCTACGAGCAGTACTTC.

This sequence joins TRBV5-4 and TRBJ2-7; 9 bases are shared with TRBD1. CDR1 and CDR2 from the germline V gene are SGHNT and YYREEE (reference sequence). The J segment lost 1 base and the V segment lost 5 bases, leaving 7 bases of the junction unmatched. This CDR3 comprises 15 residues. CDR3 nucleotide sequence: TGTGCCAGCAGTTGGGACAGGGTTCCTTCCTACGAGCAGTACTTC. Protein product: CASSWDRVPSYEQYF.